This T cell receptor beta chain was retrieved from a study of cytomegalovirus exposure and HLA in healthy donors. Study findings and constraints: Within an earlier analysis, most TCR beta V segments proved productive either about 87% or about 30% of the time.

PCR primers comprised 60 Vbeta and 13 Jbeta primers. Data came from immunoSEQ multiplex PCR; TCRdb stores just in-frame clones and leaves some out. The sample has under 55,000 clones, about three quarters seen once. The germline V and J ends were trimmed by 3 bases and 0 bases, with 12 bases remaining between them. Germline CDR1 is KGHSH and CDR2 is LQKENI. The CDR3 is 16 amino acids. Each donor's status was that of a healthy bone marrow donor. For this clone: Antigen unknown. Other DNA sequences in this sample translate to the same CDR3.

The receptor was isolated from a woman aged 50 to 65 in good health and CMV-seronegative. Sequenced material: PBMCs. The chain has TRBV18 and TRBJ1-3, with a weak D call TRBD1 (5 bases). In DNA, the CDR3 is TGTGCCAGCTCACCCTACGACAGCAGCTCTGGAAACACCATATATTTT. Protein product: CASSPYDSSSGNTIYF.